This TCR beta chain stems from a study of identical twins. This CDR3 is built from 12 residues. The germline CDR1 and CDR2 sequences are SEHNR and FQNEAQ (reference sequence). Trimming stripped 1 base from V and 4 bases from J, with 4 bases between. Each CDR3 protein gets one entry after TCRdb re-called the 5' RACE reads with MiXCR. The sample has 310,000 or so distinct CDR3 sequences, 7.5% to 9.5% seen once; the top ten hold around 7.1%. This clonotype was found many times. The sample also formed part of further work on yellow fever vaccine responses in identical twins.

J is TRBJ1-2 and V is TRBV7-9, with D uncertain. What was sequenced was CD8+ T cells sorted from blood. This TCR was sampled from a woman aged 18-35 years in good health. CDR3 residues: CASSLEVYGYTF. CDR3 nucleotide sequence: TGTGCCAGCAGCTTAGAGGTCTATGGCTACACCTTC.